This TCR beta chain comes out of a study of shared clonotypes between healthy human individuals. Study in general: Per donor, three plates held CD4 naive cells, three held CD4 memory, two held CD8 naive and one held CD8 memory.

Investigators divided CD4+ cells into CD45RA+ naive and CD45RA-negative memory subsets. Concerning this clone: The antigen is not known.

Germline trimming cut 8 bases from V and 0 bases from J; bases unmatched to any gene: 10. The germline CDR1 and CDR2 sequences are SNHLY and FYNNEI. The CDR3 is 16 amino acids. Study-level points and caveats: Relative to their counterparts shared across all four donors, non-shared clonotypes exhibited diminished generation probabilities.

Sequencing was performed with immunoSEQ multiplex PCR; in TCRdb, only in-frame clones are kept and a portion is missing. The sample lists more than 2 million clones; about 94% were seen once. The TCR was taken from a man aged 18-30 years in good health. The sequencing sample was made of naive CD4+ T cells sorted from blood. As for subset: CD45RA+ positively selected. V is TRBV2 and J is TRBJ2-3; 8 bases fit TRBD2. CDR3 bases: TGTGCCAGCTCGGGACTAGGAACTGCCAGCACAGATACGCAGTATTTT. This encodes CASSGLGTASTDTQYF.